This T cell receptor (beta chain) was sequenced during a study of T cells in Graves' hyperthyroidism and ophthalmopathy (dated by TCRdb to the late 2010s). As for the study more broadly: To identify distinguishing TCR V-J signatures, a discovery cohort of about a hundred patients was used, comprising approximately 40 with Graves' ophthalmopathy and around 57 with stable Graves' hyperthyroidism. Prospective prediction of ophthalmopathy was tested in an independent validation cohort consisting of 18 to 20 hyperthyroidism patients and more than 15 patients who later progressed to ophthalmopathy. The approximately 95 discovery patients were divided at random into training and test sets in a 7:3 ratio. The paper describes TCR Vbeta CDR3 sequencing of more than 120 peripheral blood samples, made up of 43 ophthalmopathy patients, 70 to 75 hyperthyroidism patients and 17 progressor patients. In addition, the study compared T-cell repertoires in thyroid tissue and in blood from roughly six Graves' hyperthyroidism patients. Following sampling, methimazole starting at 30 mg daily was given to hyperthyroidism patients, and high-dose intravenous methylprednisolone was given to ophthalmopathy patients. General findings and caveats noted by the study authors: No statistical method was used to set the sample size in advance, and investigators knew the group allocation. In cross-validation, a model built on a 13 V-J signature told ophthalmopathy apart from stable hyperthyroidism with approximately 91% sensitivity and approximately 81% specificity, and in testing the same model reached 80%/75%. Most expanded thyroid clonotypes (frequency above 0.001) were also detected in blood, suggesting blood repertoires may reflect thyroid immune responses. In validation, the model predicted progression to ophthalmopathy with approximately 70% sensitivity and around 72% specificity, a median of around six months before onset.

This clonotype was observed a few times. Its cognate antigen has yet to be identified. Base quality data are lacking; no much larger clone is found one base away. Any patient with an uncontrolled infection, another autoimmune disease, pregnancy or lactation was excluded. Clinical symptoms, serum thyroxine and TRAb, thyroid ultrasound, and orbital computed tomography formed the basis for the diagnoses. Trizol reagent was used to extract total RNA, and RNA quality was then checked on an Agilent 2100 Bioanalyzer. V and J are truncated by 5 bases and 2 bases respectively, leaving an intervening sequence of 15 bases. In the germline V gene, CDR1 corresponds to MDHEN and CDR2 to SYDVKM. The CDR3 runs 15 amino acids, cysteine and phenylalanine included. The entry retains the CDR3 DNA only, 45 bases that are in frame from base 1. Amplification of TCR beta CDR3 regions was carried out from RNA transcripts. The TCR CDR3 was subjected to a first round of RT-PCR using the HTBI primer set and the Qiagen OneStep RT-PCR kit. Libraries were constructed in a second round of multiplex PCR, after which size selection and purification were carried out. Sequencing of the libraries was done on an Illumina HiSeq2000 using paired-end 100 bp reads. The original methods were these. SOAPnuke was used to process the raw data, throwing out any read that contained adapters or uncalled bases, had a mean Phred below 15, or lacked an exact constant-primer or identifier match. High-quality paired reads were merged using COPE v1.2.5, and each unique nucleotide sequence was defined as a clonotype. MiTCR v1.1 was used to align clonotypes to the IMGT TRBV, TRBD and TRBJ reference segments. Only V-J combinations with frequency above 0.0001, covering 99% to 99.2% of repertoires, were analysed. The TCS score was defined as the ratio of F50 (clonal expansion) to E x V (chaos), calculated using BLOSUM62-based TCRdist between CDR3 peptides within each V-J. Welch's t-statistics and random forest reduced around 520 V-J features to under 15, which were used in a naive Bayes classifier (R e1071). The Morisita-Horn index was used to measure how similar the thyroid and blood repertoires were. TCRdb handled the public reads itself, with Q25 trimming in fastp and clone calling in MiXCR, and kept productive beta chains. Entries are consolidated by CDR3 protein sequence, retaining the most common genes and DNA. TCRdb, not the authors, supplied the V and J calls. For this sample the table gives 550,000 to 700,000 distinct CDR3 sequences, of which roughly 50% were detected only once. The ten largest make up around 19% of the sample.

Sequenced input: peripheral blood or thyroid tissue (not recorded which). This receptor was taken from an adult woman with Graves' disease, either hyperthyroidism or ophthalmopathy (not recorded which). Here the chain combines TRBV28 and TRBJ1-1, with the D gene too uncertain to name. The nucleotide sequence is TGTGCCAGCAGTCCATATCGGACGGACAACACTGAAGCTTTCTTT. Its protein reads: CASSPYRTDNTEAFF. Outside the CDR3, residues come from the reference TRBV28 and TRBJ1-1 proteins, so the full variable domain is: DVKVTQSSRYLVKRTGEKVFLECVQDMDHENMFWYRQDPGLGLRLIYFSYDVKMKEKGDIPEGYSVSREKKERFSLILESASTNQTSMYLCASSPYRTDNTEAFFGQGTRLTVV.